Listed below are T cell receptor beta chains from one sample, sequenced in a study of CD8+ T cells in alopecia areata. Repertoires were generated with immunoSEQ multiplex PCR, while TCRdb's copy carries only in-frame clones and drops some. Here the sample spans fewer than 250,000 clones, about three fifths being singletons. Sequenced material: CD4+ T cells sorted from blood, taken at week 4, from a patient treated with tofacitinib. The receptors derive from a human donor with alopecia areata. Each CDR3 is given with its conserved first and last residue. Each record gives: clone size, J gene, D gene, V gene, CDR3 protein, CDR3 DNA. The D gene is left open where the match is weak. Clone size is given for some rows only: seen once, a few or many times, or a class if the clone is expanded.

NA TRBJ2-5 NA TRBV5-1 CASSLGTETQYF TGCGCCAGCAGCTTGGGGACCGAGACCCAGTACTTC
NA TRBJ2-4 NA TRBV18 CATRAEDIQYF TGTGCCACACGGGCGGAAGACATTCAGTACTTC
NA TRBJ2-2 NA TRBV28 CASKGRGSGELFF TGTGCCAGCAAGGGCAGGGGATCCGGGGAGCTGTTTTTT
NA TRBJ1-1 NA TRBV11-3 CASSRRDTEAFF TGTGCCAGCAGCCGCCGGGACACTGAAGCTTTCTTT
few TRBJ2-1 NA TRBV9 CASSARGSGDEQFF TGTGCCAGCAGCGCCCGAGGGAGCGGCGATGAGCAGTTCTTC
once TRBJ2-3 NA TRBV11-2 CASSLNLVDTQYF TGTGCCAGCAGCTTAAACCTAGTAGATACGCAGTATTTT
NA TRBJ2-7 NA TRBV6-1 CASSLSDRAYEQYF TGTGCCAGCAGTCTGTCGGACAGAGCCTACGAGCAGTACTTC
few TRBJ2-4 NA TRBV10-3 CASGLEGYIQYF TGTGCCAGTGGACTGGAGGGGTACATTCAGTACTTC
NA TRBJ2-3 TRBD2 TRBV11-2 CASSLDWRGTQYF TGTGCCAGCAGCTTAGATTGGCGGGGGACGCAGTATTTT
NA TRBJ1-5 NA TRBV7-8 CASNQVGGNQPQHF TGTGCCAGCAACCAGGTGGGGGGCAATCAGCCCCAGCATTTT
few TRBJ2-7 TRBD1 TRBV11-1 CASSSTSVRQGAIRYF TGTGCCAGCAGCTCAACCTCCGTGAGGCAGGGGGCGATCCGGTACTTC
few TRBJ2-2 NA TRBV6-4 CASSEGTRTGELFF TGTGCCAGCAGTGAAGGGACAAGAACCGGGGAGCTGTTTTTT
few TRBJ1-5 NA TRBV29-1 CSAGVSQPQHF TGCAGCGCCGGGGTTTCTCAGCCCCAGCATTTT
few TRBJ1-4 NA TRBV29-1 CSVSTGAASKLFF TGCAGCGTTTCGACAGGAGCGGCGTCAAAACTGTTTTTT
NA TRBJ2-6 NA TRBV5-1 CASSLPSSGANVLTF TGCGCCAGCAGTCTACCCTCCTCTGGGGCCAACGTCCTGACTTTC
few TRBJ2-1 TRBD2 TRBV5-4 CASSLSSGTYNEQFF TGTGCCAGCAGCTTGTCTAGCGGGACTTACAATGAGCAGTTCTTC
NA TRBJ2-1 NA TRBV20-1 CGGSSYNEQFF TGCGGGGGGAGCTCCTACAATGAGCAGTTCTTC
few TRBJ1-5 NA TRBV7-2 CASSPQWLTYSNQPQHF TGTGCCAGCAGCCCCCAATGGCTTACCTATAGCAATCAGCCCCAGCATTTT
NA TRBJ2-7 NA TRBV5-1 CASSLGLSSYEQYF TGCGCCAGCAGCTTGGGTCTTAGCTCCTACGAGCAGTACTTC
few TRBJ1-2 NA TRBV30 CAWGRGVYGYTF TGTGCCTGGGGACGCGGGGTATATGGCTACACCTTC
NA TRBJ2-4 TRBD1 TRBV9 CASSPTTGVKNIQYF TGTGCCAGCAGCCCAACCACAGGGGTCAAAAACATTCAGTACTTC
NA TRBJ1-1 TRBD1 TRBV4-1 CASSQITGGLTEAFF TGCGCCAGCAGCCAAATTACAGGGGGCTTGACTGAAGCTTTCTTT
few TRBJ1-1 NA TRBV28 CASSLPRLGGVTEAFF TGTGCCAGCAGTTTACCTCGCTTAGGGGGTGTCACTGAAGCTTTCTTT
once TRBJ2-1 TRBD2 TRBV29-1 CSVAKTSGRVGEQFF TGCAGCGTTGCTAAGACTAGCGGGAGGGTTGGTGAGCAGTTCTTC
NA TRBJ2-7 TRBD2 TRBV7-2 CASSELLAGGYYEQYF TGTGCCAGCAGCGAATTACTAGCGGGAGGCTACTACGAGCAGTACTTC
NA TRBJ2-7 NA TRBV7-2 CASSSPGPIYEQYF TGTGCCAGCAGCTCCCCGGGACCAATCTACGAGCAGTACTTC
NA TRBJ2-7 NA TRBV11-2 CASSLGVAYEQYF TGTGCCAGCAGCCTGGGGGTGGCCTACGAGCAGTACTTC
once TRBJ2-1 NA TRBV19 CASKRGAGPLYNEQFF TGTGCCAGTAAAAGAGGGGCGGGTCCGCTTTACAATGAGCAGTTCTTC
NA TRBJ2-1 TRBD1 TRBV30 CAWSGTGGLSSYNEQFF TGTGCCTGGAGTGGGACAGGGGGCCTTTCCTCCTACAATGAGCAGTTCTTC
NA TRBJ1-5 NA TRBV30 CAWSVRWDQPQHF TGTGCCTGGAGTGTACGGTGGGATCAGCCCCAGCATTTT
NA TRBJ2-2 TRBD1 TRBV7-3 CASSLRTGGTGELFF TGTGCCAGCAGCTTAAGGACAGGGGGCACCGGGGAGCTGTTTTTT
few TRBJ2-5 TRBD2 TRBV29-1 CSVASGQETQYF TGCAGCGTTGCTAGCGGCCAAGAGACCCAGTACTTC
NA TRBJ1-1 NA TRBV11-2 CASSFAGTYEAFF TGTGCCAGCAGCTTTGCGGGGACGTATGAAGCTTTCTTT
NA TRBJ1-2 NA TRBV5-1 CASSLEQVDGYTF TGCGCCAGCAGCTTGGAACAGGTGGATGGCTACACCTTC
few TRBJ2-3 TRBD2 TRBV5-1 CASSRQGGRGSDTQYF TGCGCCAGCAGCCGTCAGGGCGGGAGAGGATCAGATACGCAGTATTTT
once TRBJ2-3 NA TRBV5-1 CASSLVLGAATDTQYF TGCGCCAGCAGCTTGGTTCTGGGGGCGGCGACAGATACGCAGTATTTT
NA TRBJ1-5 NA TRBV29-1 CSVVQAGQPQHF TGCAGCGTTGTTCAGGCTGGGCAGCCCCAGCATTTT
NA TRBJ2-6 NA TRBV27 CASSIQGSGANVLTF TGTGCCAGCAGTATACAGGGCTCTGGGGCCAACGTCCTGACTTTC
few TRBJ2-3 TRBD2 TRBV7-8 CASGREYGTDTQYF TGTGCCAGCGGGCGGGAGTACGGCACAGATACGCAGTATTTT
NA TRBJ2-2 TRBD1 TRBV30 CAWSRLRQGANGELFF TGTGCCTGGAGTAGGCTACGACAGGGGGCGAACGGGGAGCTGTTTTTT
NA TRBJ2-7 NA TRBV5-4 CASSYPGREPYEQYF TGTGCCAGCAGCTATCCGGGACGAGAGCCCTACGAGCAGTACTTC
NA TRBJ1-2 NA TRBV6-5 CASSYGVDYGYTF TGTGCCAGCAGTTACGGGGTCGACTATGGCTACACCTTC
NA TRBJ2-5 NA TRBV5-1 CASSPGQARWTQYF TGCGCCAGCAGCCCTGGGCAGGCAAGATGGACCCAGTACTTC
NA TRBJ2-1 NA TRBV30 CAWRERQYNEQFF TGTGCCTGGAGGGAACGGCAATACAATGAGCAGTTCTTC